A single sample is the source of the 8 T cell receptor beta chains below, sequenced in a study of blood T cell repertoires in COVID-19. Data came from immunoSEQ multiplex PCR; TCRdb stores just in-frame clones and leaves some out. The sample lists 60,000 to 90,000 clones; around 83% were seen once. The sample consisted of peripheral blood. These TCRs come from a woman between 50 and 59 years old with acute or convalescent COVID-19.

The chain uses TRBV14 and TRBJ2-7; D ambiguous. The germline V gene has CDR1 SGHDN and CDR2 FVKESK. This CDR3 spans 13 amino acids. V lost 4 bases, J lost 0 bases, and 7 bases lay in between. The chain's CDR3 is CASSRPYSYEQYF. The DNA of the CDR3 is TGTGCCAGCAGCCGTCCCTACTCCTACGAGCAGTACTTC.

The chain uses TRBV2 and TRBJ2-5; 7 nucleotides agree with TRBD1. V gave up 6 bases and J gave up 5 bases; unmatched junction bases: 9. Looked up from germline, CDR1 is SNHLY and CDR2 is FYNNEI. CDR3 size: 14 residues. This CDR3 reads CASSVRTGEETQYF. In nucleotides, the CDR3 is TGTGCCAGCAGCGTGAGGACAGGAGAGGAGACCCAGTACTTC.

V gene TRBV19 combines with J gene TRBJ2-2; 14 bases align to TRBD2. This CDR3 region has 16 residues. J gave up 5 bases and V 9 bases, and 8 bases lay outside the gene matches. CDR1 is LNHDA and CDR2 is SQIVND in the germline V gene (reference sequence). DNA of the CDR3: TGTGCCAGCAGACTAGCGGGAGGGGCCTTTACCGGGGAGCTGTTTTTT. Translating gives CASRLAGGAFTGELFF.

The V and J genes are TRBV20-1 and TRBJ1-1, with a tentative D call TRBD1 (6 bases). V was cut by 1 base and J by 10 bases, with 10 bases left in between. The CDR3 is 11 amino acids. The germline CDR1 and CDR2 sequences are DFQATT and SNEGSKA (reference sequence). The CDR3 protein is CSARGGGSAFF. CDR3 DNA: TGCAGTGCTAGAGGAGGGGGTTCAGCTTTCTTT.

CDR3 protein: CASSPGGGLYGYTF. Here the CDR3 DNA reads TGTGCCAGCAGTCCCGGGGGAGGACTATATGGCTACACCTTC. The rearrangement links TRBV7-9 to TRBJ1-2; D possibly corresponds to TRBD1 (5 bases). The CDR3 has 14 amino acids. The V gene lost 6 bases and the J gene lost 5 bases, with 16 bases spanning the gap. Looked up from germline, CDR1 is SEHNR and CDR2 is FQNEAQ (reference sequence).

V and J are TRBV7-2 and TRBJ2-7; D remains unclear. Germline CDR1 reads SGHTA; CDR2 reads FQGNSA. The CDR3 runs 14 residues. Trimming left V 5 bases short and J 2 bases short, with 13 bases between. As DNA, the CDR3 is TGTGCCAGCAGCCTATCACAGAAACCCTACGAGCAGTACTTC. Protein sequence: CASSLSQKPYEQYF.

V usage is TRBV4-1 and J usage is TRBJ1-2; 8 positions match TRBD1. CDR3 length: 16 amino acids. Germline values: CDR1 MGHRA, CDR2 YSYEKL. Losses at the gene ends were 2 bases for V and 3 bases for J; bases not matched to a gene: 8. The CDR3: CASSQTSGGAHYGYTF. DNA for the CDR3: TGCGCCAGCAGCCAAACCTCAGGGGGCGCACACTATGGCTACACCTTC.

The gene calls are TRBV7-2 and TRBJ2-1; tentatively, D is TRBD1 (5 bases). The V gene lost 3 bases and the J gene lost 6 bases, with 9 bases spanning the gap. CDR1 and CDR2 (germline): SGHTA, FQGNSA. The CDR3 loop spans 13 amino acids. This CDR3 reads CASSFPGINEQFF. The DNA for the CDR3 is TGTGCCAGCAGCTTCCCAGGGATCAATGAGCAGTTCTTC.